The 22 T cell receptor beta chains below all came from one sample that was sequenced in a study of regulatory T cells in long-lasting Graves disease. As for time point: persistent/refractory GD, antithyroid drugs over 5 years with positive TRAb. RNA isolated from PBMCs was used to make the TCR library. With iRepertoire HTBI primers and Arm-PCR of CDR3 regions, TCR beta libraries were built. Via MiXCR, TCRdb re-called the multiplex PCR reads, giving one row per CDR3 protein. The table includes some 300,000 distinct CDR3 sequences, roughly a fifth detected once. The sequences come from peripheral blood mononuclear cells (PBMCs), collected when the disease was refractory, from a patient treated with antithyroid drugs. The source is a female donor with Graves disease.

This clonotype appeared once. This chain links TRBV6-1 with TRBJ2-5, with 12 bases aligning to TRBD2. Germline values: CDR1 MNHNS, CDR2 SASEGT. The CDR3 has 15 residues. J was trimmed by 5 bases and V by 6 bases; bases with no gene match: 7. The CDR3 DNA reads as TGTGCCAGCAGGAGACCTAGCGGGGGGGGGGAGACCCAGTACTTC. Protein product: CASRRPSGGGETQYF.

The V and J genes are TRBV6-2 or TRBV6-3 and TRBJ2-2, with 8 bases that match TRBD1. Per the germline V gene, CDR1 is MNHEY and CDR2 is SVGEGT. V gave up 2 bases and J gave up 4 bases; unmatched junction bases: 9. This CDR3 has 17 residues. The CDR3 here is CASSYNRDRPFTGELFF. CDR3 coding DNA: TGTGCCAGCAGTTACAACCGGGACAGGCCGTTCACCGGGGAGCTGTTTTTT.

This clonotype was counted a few times. This chain connects TRBV20-1 to TRBJ2-7; D may correspond to TRBD1 or TRBD2 (5 bases each). Between the trimmed V and J ends, which lost 0 bases and 3 bases, there was a span of 15 bases. The CDR3 runs 15 residues. Germline V lookup: CDR1 DFQATT, CDR2 SNEGSKA (reference sequence). The CDR3 reads CSARDMGLADYEQYF. CDR3 sequence (DNA): TGCAGTGCTAGAGATATGGGGCTAGCTGACTACGAGCAGTACTTC.

The gene calls are TRBV4-1 and TRBJ1-5; 9 positions match TRBD1. Trimming at V came to 4 bases and at J to 5 bases, leaving 9 bases not matched to a gene. The CDR3 spans 16 residues. In germline, CDR1 is MGHRA, CDR2 YSYEKL. The CDR3 nucleotides are TGCGCCAGCAGCCCTTCTCCCGACAGGGGGTATCAGCCCCAGCATTTT. It is translated as CASSPSPDRGYQPQHF.

A word on this clonotype: A read error may explain this, as a much larger clone is one base away. Since no conserved phenylalanine or tryptophan closes the CDR3, a read error is the likely cause. This chain links TRBV10-3 with TRBJ2-5, with D possibly matching TRBD2 (5 bases). The CDR3 extends over 13 amino acids. CDR1 ENHRY and CDR2 SYGVKD come from the germline V gene. The V end lost 2 bases, the J end lost 2 bases, and 6 bases lay between the germline ends. CDR3 amino acids: CAISEREQETQYS. The CDR3 coding sequence is TGTGCCATCAGTGAGCGGGAACAAGAGACCCAGTACTCC.

This clonotype was observed a handful of times. The V and J genes are TRBV6-2 or TRBV6-3 and TRBJ2-7; TRBD2 matches at 9 bases. The V gene end was trimmed by 5 bases and the J gene end by 3 bases; junction bases not matched to a gene: 5. CDR3 length: 14 amino acids. Germline V CDR1 and CDR2: MNHEY, SVGEGT. For the CDR3, the DNA is TGTGCCAGCAGTGTTAGCGGGAGTGTCTACGAGCAGTACTTC. It codes for CASSVSGSVYEQYF.

As regards this clonotype: This sequence may be a read error, since a much larger clone differs from it by one base. The chain uses TRBV30 and TRBJ2-7; no clear D. CDR1 and CDR2 (germline): GTSNPN, SVGIG (reference sequence). The CDR3 is made up of 12 amino acids. DNA of the CDR3: TGTGCCTGGAGTACAAGAACCTACGTGCAGTACTTC. Encoded protein: CAWSTRTYVQYF.

The chain carries TRBV7-2 and TRBJ1-2; 9 bases line up with TRBD1. The length of the CDR3 is 16 residues. The germline V gene encodes CDR1 SGHTA and CDR2 FQGNSA. The V segment lost 2 bases and the J segment 3 bases; nucleotides outside the gene matches: 7. The CDR3 coding sequence is TGTGCCAGCAGCTTACTGGGGACAGGGTCTGACTATGGCTACACCTTC. Its translation is CASSLLGTGSDYGYTF.

The rearrangement uses TRBV25-1 and TRBJ2-5; TRBD1 aligns across 7 bases. Germline V gene lookup returns CDR1 MGHDK and CDR2 SYGVNS. The CDR3 length is 17 residues. Trimming at V came to 1 base and at J to 5 bases, leaving 13 bases not matched to a gene. CDR3 sequence reads: CASSELAPLTGDETQYF. CDR3 coding DNA: TGTGCCAGCAGTGAATTAGCCCCTCTAACAGGGGACGAGACCCAGTACTTC.

V gene TRBV28 combines with J gene TRBJ2-1; D unresolved. CDR3 size: 14 residues. Trimming left V 5 bases short and J 3 bases short, with 11 bases between. Germline loops: CDR1 MDHEN, CDR2 SYDVKM. The CDR3 reads CASSPTTRYNEQFF. DNA of the CDR3: TGTGCCAGCAGTCCCACAACCCGCTACAATGAGCAGTTCTTC.

This clonotype was detected ten times or more. CDR3 amino acids: CASTPQGRGLLSGNTIYF. In DNA, the CDR3 is TGTGCCAGCACCCCGCAGGGTCGCGGTCTCCTTTCTGGAAACACCATATATTTT. V usage is TRBV28 and J usage is TRBJ1-3; D perhaps matches TRBD1 (5 bases). CDR3 size: 18 residues. Germline assignment: CDR1 MDHEN and CDR2 SYDVKM. The ends were cut back, 7 bases at V and 1 base at J, with 23 bases in the middle.

The rearrangement uses TRBV4-2 and TRBJ1-5, with D uncertain. The CDR3 is 16 residues long. Trimming took off 0 bases at V and 0 bases at J, with 9 bases between the two ends. Germline assignment: CDR1 LGHNA and CDR2 YNFKEQ. Here the CDR3 reads CASSQEWEASNQPQHF. The CDR3 DNA is TGTGCCAGCAGCCAAGAATGGGAGGCTAGCAATCAGCCCCAGCATTTT.

This clonotype has just a few counts. The rearrangement joins TRBV19 to TRBJ2-1; no clear D gene. Germline assignment: CDR1 LNHDA and CDR2 SQIVND (reference sequence). This CDR3 contains 14 residues. Trimming stripped 7 bases from V and 1 base from J, with 11 bases between. In nucleotides, the CDR3 is TGTGCCAGTACCTCTCAGGCGTCCTACAATGAGCAGTTCTTC. Protein product: CASTSQASYNEQFF.

This clonotype has more than one count but fewer than ten. The rearrangement joins TRBV30 to TRBJ1-1; no definite D call. The length of the CDR3 is 14 residues. Germline V gene lookup returns CDR1 GTSNPN and CDR2 SVGIG (reference sequence). Deletions cut 2 bases from V and 0 bases from J, with 10 bases between. The CDR3 here is CAWSPQLLNTEAFF. For the CDR3, the DNA is TGTGCCTGGAGTCCCCAGCTTCTGAACACTGAAGCTTTCTTT.

In this sample, this clonotype turned up many times. V usage is TRBV18 and J usage is TRBJ1-1; maybe TRBD1 (6 bases). Germline CDR1 KGHSH, CDR2 LQKENI. Trimming shortened V by 3 bases and J by 6 bases, and 11 bases separated the two germline ends. The CDR3 spans 13 residues. The CDR3 protein is CASSPGQGAEAFF. CDR3 in DNA: TGTGCCAGCTCACCGGGACAAGGGGCTGAAGCTTTCTTT.

This clonotype occurred many times. The gene calls are TRBV28 and TRBJ1-5, with a weak D call TRBD1 (5 bases). Trimming took off 1 base at V and 2 bases at J, with 9 bases between the two ends. The CDR3 runs 15 residues. Germline V lookup: CDR1 MDHEN, CDR2 SYDVKM. The CDR3 is CASSLFKGGNQPQHF. In nucleotides, the CDR3 is TGTGCCAGCAGTTTATTCAAAGGGGGCAATCAGCCCCAGCATTTT.

The DNA of the CDR3 is TGTGCCAGTAGTCCGGACATCTGGACAGACCAAGGAAGAGCTTTCTTT. Its protein is CASSPDIWTDQGRAFF. The chain couples TRBV19 to TRBJ1-1, with D maybe TRBD1 (6 bases). V was trimmed by 5 bases and J by 10 bases, leaving 26 bases between them. The germline CDR1 and CDR2 sequences are LNHDA and SQIVND (reference sequence). CDR3 length: 16 residues.

This CDR3 reads CASSLVRLAKNIQYF. The DNA of the CDR3 is TGTGCCAGCAGCTTAGTCAGGCTAGCCAAAAACATTCAGTACTTC. The V and J genes are TRBV7-3 and TRBJ2-4; D remains ambiguous. The V gene's germline CDR1 is SGHTA and CDR2 FQGTGA. The CDR3 is 15 amino acids. The V gene lost 2 bases and the J gene lost 0 bases, with 8 bases spanning the gap.

This clonotype showed up many times. The genes are TRBV28 and TRBJ2-6, with 7 positions matching TRBD1. The CDR3 totals 18 residues. CDR1 and CDR2 from the germline V gene are MDHEN and SYDVKM. J was trimmed by 1 base and V by 2 bases; bases with no gene match: 8. CDR3 DNA sequence: TGTGCCAGCAGTTTAGGGGTGACAGGGTCTTCTGGGGCCAACGTCCTGACTTTC. This codes for CASSLGVTGSSGANVLTF.

V is TRBV7-9 and J is TRBJ1-1; D possibly corresponds to TRBD1 (5 bases). The germline V gene encodes CDR1 SEHNR and CDR2 FQNEAQ (reference sequence). The V end lost 1 base, the J end lost 1 base, and 7 bases lay between the germline ends. The CDR3 contains 14 residues. CDR3 amino acids: CASSLVDKNTEAFF. In DNA, the CDR3 is TGTGCCAGCAGCTTAGTGGACAAGAACACTGAAGCTTTCTTT.

This chain connects TRBV6-1 to TRBJ1-5, with D uncertain. With 5 bases removed from V and 7 bases from J, the gap between germline ends came to 9 bases. The CDR3 extends over 12 amino acids. Germline V CDR1 and CDR2: MNHNS, SASEGT. Here the CDR3 DNA reads TGTGCCAGCAGTTACATGGGACAGCCCCAGCATTTT. Encoded protein: CASSYMGQPQHF.

The chain combines TRBV4-2 with TRBJ1-3; the match to TRBD1 covers 7 bases. CDR3 size: 16 residues. Germline V gene sequence: CDR1 LGHNA, CDR2 YNFKEQ. J gave up 0 bases and V 4 bases, and 6 bases lay outside the gene matches. Here the CDR3 reads CASSRQGGSSGNTIYF. The CDR3, as DNA: TGTGCCAGCAGCCGACAGGGTGGGAGCTCTGGAAACACCATATATTTT.